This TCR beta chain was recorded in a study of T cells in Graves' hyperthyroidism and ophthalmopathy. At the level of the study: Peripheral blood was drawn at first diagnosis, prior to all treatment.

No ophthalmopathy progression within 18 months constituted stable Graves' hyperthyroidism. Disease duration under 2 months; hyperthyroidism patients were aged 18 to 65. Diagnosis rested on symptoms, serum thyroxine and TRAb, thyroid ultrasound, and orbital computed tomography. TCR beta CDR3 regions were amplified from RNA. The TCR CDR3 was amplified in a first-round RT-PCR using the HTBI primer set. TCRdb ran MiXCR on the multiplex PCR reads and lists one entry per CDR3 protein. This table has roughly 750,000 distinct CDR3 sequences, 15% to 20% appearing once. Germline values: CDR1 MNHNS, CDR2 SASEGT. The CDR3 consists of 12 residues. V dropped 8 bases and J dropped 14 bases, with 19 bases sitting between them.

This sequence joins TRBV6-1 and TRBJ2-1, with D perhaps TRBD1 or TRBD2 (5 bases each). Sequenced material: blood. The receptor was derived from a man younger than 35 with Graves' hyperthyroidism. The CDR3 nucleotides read TGTGCCAGCGCACGACCGGGGCAGGTCGAGTTCTTC. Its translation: CASARPGQVEFF.